A single sample gave rise to the 8 T cell receptor beta chains below, sequenced in a study of cytomegalovirus exposure and HLA in healthy donors. The PCR made use of 60 Vbeta and 13 Jbeta primers. TCRdb's table, derived via immunoSEQ multiplex PCR, lists solely in-frame clones and lacks some. The sample yields 130,000 or so clones, around 77% seen once. The specimen sequenced was PBMCs. These receptors were collected from a woman aged 55-70 years in good health and CMV-seronegative.

The chain joins TRBV7-3 to TRBJ2-3, with 8 bases aligning to TRBD1. This CDR3 is built from 14 residues. The V gene end was trimmed by 4 bases and the J gene end by 6 bases; junction bases not matched to a gene: 6. Germline-derived CDR1 and CDR2 are SGHTA and FQGTGA. This CDR3 is CASSSTGVGDTQYF. As DNA, the CDR3 is TGTGCCAGCAGCTCGACAGGGGTGGGGGATACGCAGTATTTT.

The V gene is TRBV27, the J gene TRBJ2-3; D uncertain. V gave up 2 bases and J gave up 0 bases, with 9 bases separating them. CDR3 size: 15 residues. The V gene's germline CDR1 is MNHEY and CDR2 SMNVEV (reference sequence). The CDR3 reads CASSLMPGSTDTQYF. Here the CDR3 DNA reads TGTGCCAGCAGTTTAATGCCGGGTAGCACAGATACGCAGTATTTT.

The CDR3 reads CASSLSIAGDTGELFF. In DNA form, the CDR3 reads TGTGCCAGCAGTTTAAGCATAGCGGGGGACACCGGGGAGCTGTTTTTT. The chain uses TRBV27 and TRBJ2-2, with 9 positions matching TRBD2. CDR1 is MNHEY and CDR2 is SMNVEV in the germline V gene (reference sequence). The CDR3 consists of 16 residues. With 2 bases clipped from V and 3 bases from J, the junction kept 4 bases outside the gene matches.

A remark on this clone: A read error may produce the germline difference seen at one junction end. The genes are TRBV20-1 and TRBJ1-1, with D maybe TRBD1 (5 bases). Germline-derived CDR1 and CDR2 are DFQATT and SNEGSKA (reference sequence). The CDR3 has 11 amino acids. CDR3 in amino acids: CSASGGAEALF. CDR3 bases: TGCAGTGCTAGCGGCGGGGCTGAAGCTCTCTTT.

The V call is TRBV5-1, the J call TRBJ2-2; D not resolved. The V gene lost 0 bases and the J gene lost 8 bases, with 5 bases spanning the gap. CDR1 SGHRS and CDR2 YFSETQ come from the germline V gene. The CDR3 spans 12 residues. Here the CDR3 reads CASSLGEGELFF. In nucleotides, the CDR3 is TGCGCCAGCAGCTTGGGCGAGGGGGAGCTGTTTTTT.

This clone was recorded a few times. The chain couples TRBV2 to TRBJ2-1; the match to TRBD2 covers 8 bases. Germline-derived CDR1 and CDR2 are SNHLY and FYNNEI. J gave up 1 base and V 1 base, and 9 bases lay outside the gene matches. The CDR3 covers 18 residues. Written as DNA, the CDR3 is TGTGCCAGCAGTGAAGGGCTTGGGAGCGGGAGATCCTACAATGAGCAGTTCTTC. It specifies CASSEGLGSGRSYNEQFF.

The rearrangement joins TRBV19 to TRBJ1-5; 8 bases fit TRBD1. With V trimmed by 8 bases and J by 5 bases, 5 bases remained unmatched. This CDR3 has 13 amino acids. In germline, CDR1 is LNHDA, CDR2 SQIVND (reference sequence). This chain's CDR3 is CASAKQGDQPQHF. CDR3 coding DNA: TGTGCCAGTGCTAAACAGGGGGATCAGCCCCAGCATTTT.

The V call is TRBV28, the J call TRBJ1-2; possibly TRBD1 for D (5 bases). Germline values: CDR1 MDHEN, CDR2 SYDVKM. The CDR3 sequence is 15 residues long. Trimming took 1 base from V and 6 from J, leaving 15 bases between them. The CDR3: CASSLSRTIGHGYTF. The CDR3 DNA sequence: TGTGCCAGCAGTTTATCCAGGACAATAGGGCATGGCTACACCTTC.